The 14 T cell receptor beta chains given below trace back to one sample, sequenced in a study of cytomegalovirus exposure and HLA in healthy donors. PCR involved 60 Vbeta and 13 Jbeta primers. Assay used: immunoSEQ multiplex PCR; TCRdb lists only in-frame clones, some missing. Here the sample spans around 190,000 clones, around 78% being singletons. Sequencing input: PBMCs. The receptors shown here come from a woman aged 25 to 45 in good health and CMV-seropositive.

J is TRBJ2-4 and V is TRBV19, with 15 positions matching TRBD2. Germline V gene data show CDR1 as LNHDA and CDR2 as SQIVND (reference sequence). Germline trimming cut 3 bases from V and 2 bases from J; bases unmatched to any gene: 5. This CDR3 spans 18 amino acids. The CDR3 protein is CASSIGLAGGRTKNIQYF. The CDR3 coding sequence is TGTGCCAGTAGTATTGGACTAGCGGGAGGGCGGACCAAAAACATTCAGTACTTC.

The chain joins TRBV9 to TRBJ2-2; tentative D call: TRBD1 (5 bases). V lost 4 bases, J lost 6 bases, and 19 bases lay in between. Germline V CDR1 and CDR2: SGDLS, YYNGEE. The CDR3 loop spans 16 amino acids. The CDR3 loop reads CASSPVLTGTAGELFF. As DNA, the CDR3 is TGTGCCAGCAGCCCCGTACTTACAGGCACGGCCGGGGAGCTGTTTTTT.

Turning to this clone: An end of the junction does not agree with germline; a read error may underlie this. The chain links TRBV11-2 to TRBJ2-2; tentatively, D is TRBD1 (6 bases). The length of the CDR3 is 15 residues. Germline V gene lookup returns CDR1 SGHAT and CDR2 FQNNGV. CDR3 region: CASSLRGGDTGELLF. CDR3 DNA sequence: TGTGCCAGCAGCTTAAGAGGGGGAGACACCGGGGAGCTGCTTTTT.

The chain joins TRBV10-3 to TRBJ2-1; 10 positions agree with TRBD2. This CDR3 has 16 residues. V was clipped by 4 bases and J by 2 bases; unmatched bases: 5. Germline values: CDR1 ENHRY, CDR2 SYGVKD. CDR3 sequence reads: CAISVEREGPYNEQFF. The CDR3, as DNA: TGTGCCATCAGTGTCGAGCGGGAGGGCCCCTACAATGAGCAGTTCTTC.

The rearrangement links TRBV28 to TRBJ1-5, with 9 bases aligning to TRBD1. V shed 3 bases, J shed 1 base, and the junction held 7 bases outside the gene matches. There are 17 residues in the CDR3. Germline-derived CDR1 and CDR2 are MDHEN and SYDVKM. CDR3 sequence reads: CASSFPKGTGSNQPQHF. In nucleotides, the CDR3 is TGTGCCAGCAGTTTCCCCAAAGGGACAGGGAGCAATCAGCCCCAGCATTTT. Supplemented by reference TRBV28 and TRBJ1-5, the full variable domain reads DVKVTQSSRYLVKRTGEKVFLECVQDMDHENMFWYRQDPGLGLRLIYFSYDVKMKEKGDIPEGYSVSREKKERFSLILESASTNQTSMYLCASSFPKGTGSNQPQHFGDGTRLSIL.

In the case of this clone: This sample also contains other DNA sequences that code for the same CDR3. V and J are TRBV19 and TRBJ1-3; D gene unclear. CDR1 is LNHDA, CDR2 SQIVND, per germline (reference sequence). This CDR3 has 15 residues. Trimming removed 3 bases at V and 4 bases at J, with 13 bases between. The CDR3 DNA follows: TGTGCCAGTAGTATCCGAGGCGAGAGCGGAAACACCATATATTTT. This codes for CASSIRGESGNTIYF. Complete variable domain (other parts from reference TRBV19 and TRBJ1-3): DGGITQSPKYLFRKEGQNVTLSCEQNLNHDAMYWYRQDPGQGLRLIYYSQIVNDFQKGDIAEGYSVSREKKESFPLTVTSAQKNPTAFYLCASSIRGESGNTIYFGEGSWLTVV.

The chain carries TRBV4-3 and TRBJ2-7; 10 bases line up with TRBD1. Germline-derived CDR1 and CDR2 are LGHNA and YSLEER. This CDR3 is built from 17 residues. The J segment lost 2 bases and the V segment lost 4 bases, leaving 11 bases of the junction unmatched. The CDR3 sequence is CASSPDGTGVTPYEQYF. CDR3 in DNA: TGCGCCAGCAGCCCAGATGGGACAGGGGTGACTCCCTACGAGCAGTACTTC.

In its sample, this clone was seen a few times. This chain links TRBV5-6 with TRBJ2-1; 7 nucleotides align to TRBD1. This CDR3 spans 14 amino acids. The ends lost 4 bases at V and 4 bases at J; junction bases unmatched: 5. From germline, CDR1 is SGHDT and CDR2 YYEEEE. The CDR3 nucleotides read TGTGCCAGCAGCCCTGACAGGGAATACAATGAGCAGTTCTTC. Translating gives CASSPDREYNEQFF.

The chain has TRBV18 and TRBJ1-4, with a possible D match to TRBD1 (5 bases). CDR1 KGHSH and CDR2 LQKENI come from the germline V gene. The CDR3 loop spans 14 amino acids. Trimming pared 9 bases from V and 0 bases from J, leaving 11 bases between. The CDR3 nucleotides read TGTGCCAGTTGGGGGGACGCAACTAATGAAAAACTGTTTTTT. Translating it yields CASWGDATNEKLFF.

The CDR3 region has the DNA TGTGCCATCAGGAGTTATAGCGGAAGCTCCTACGAGCAGTACTTC. This translates into CAIRSYSGSSYEQYF. V and J are TRBV10-3 and TRBJ2-7; perhaps TRBD2 as D (6 bases). V lost 6 bases and J 0 bases, leaving 15 bases between the germline ends. The CDR3 length is 15 residues. Germline V CDR1 and CDR2: ENHRY, SYGVKD.

In this sample, this clone turned up once. The chain couples TRBV4-1 to TRBJ1-5, with a weak D call TRBD1 (5 bases). This CDR3 has 14 amino acids. The germline V gene encodes CDR1 MGHRA and CDR2 YSYEKL. Between the trimmed V and J ends, which lost 3 bases and 6 bases, there was a span of 12 bases. CDR3 protein: CASSQVGVVQPQHF. The DNA for the CDR3 is TGCGCCAGCAGCCAGGTAGGGGTGGTTCAGCCCCAGCATTTT.

The chain is built from TRBV27 and TRBJ2-5; D is perhaps TRBD2 (6 bases). The CDR3 has 14 residues. The V gene's germline CDR1 is MNHEY and CDR2 SMNVEV (reference sequence). V dropped 4 bases and J dropped 1 base, with 10 bases sitting between them. The CDR3: CASSSFGGQETQYF. The CDR3 nucleotides read TGTGCCAGCAGTTCGTTCGGGGGCCAAGAGACCCAGTACTTC.

CDR3: CAWSVRFEAFF. DNA of the CDR3: TGTGCCTGGAGTGTCAGGTTTGAAGCTTTCTTT. The chain couples TRBV30 to TRBJ1-1; D gene uncertain. The CDR3 is 11 residues long. Looked up from germline, CDR1 is GTSNPN and CDR2 is SVGIG (reference sequence). V was clipped by 0 bases and J by 7 bases, with 6 bases between them.

This chain links TRBV7-3 with TRBJ2-1; TRBD2 might be the D (6 bases). The CDR3 has 14 amino acids. The V gene's germline CDR1 is SGHTA and CDR2 FQGTGA. V lost 3 bases to trimming and J lost 5 bases, with 11 bases between them. DNA of the CDR3: TGTGCCAGCAGCTTTATTAGCGGAGACAATGAGCAGTTCTTC. It translates to CASSFISGDNEQFF. Full variable domain (outside the CDR3, taken from reference TRBV7-3 and TRBJ2-1): GAGVSQTPSNKVTEKGKYVELRCDPISGHTALYWYRQSLGQGPEFLIYFQGTGAADDSGLPNDRFFAVRPEGSVSTLKIQRTERGDSAVYLCASSFISGDNEQFFGPGTRLTVL.